The entry below describes one T cell receptor beta chain. V shed 6 bases, J shed 5 bases, and the junction held 5 bases outside the gene matches. Germline assignment: CDR1 KGHDR and CDR2 SFDVKD. This CDR3 contains 15 residues. The sample is drawn from a study of blood T cell repertoires in COVID-19. Whole-study context: There were acute and convalescent COVID-19 samples, and they came from the United States, Italy and Spain. The analysed material was cDNA or gDNA that came from T cells, B-cell-depleted T cells, or PBMCs.

Study processing details: For nucleated cells, counts were estimated from reference gene primer amplification. Data came from immunoSEQ multiplex PCR; TCRdb stores just in-frame clones and leaves some out. The DNA was the basis for D and trimming; V, J and clone size are from that table. The table has roughly 350,000 clones, 85% to 90% seen once; the top ten hold nearly 6.5%. Sequenced material: peripheral blood. This chain connects TRBV24-1 to TRBJ2-1; TRBD2 matches at 11 bases. This TCR was recovered from a woman in her forties or fifties with COVID-19, enrolled during active disease. CDR3 DNA sequence: TGTGCCACCAGTCCTAGCGGGAGGCTAAACAATGAGCAGTTCTTC. It is translated as CATSPSGRLNNEQFF.